This T cell receptor (beta chain) was sequenced during a study of OX40 agonist ivuxolimab in advanced cancers. Turning to the study itself: Age averaged 60 years (range roughly 23 to 79), and roughly 80% were male. Overall study results and limits: At 0.1 to 3.0 mg/kg, clonal expansion of CD4+ and CD8+ blood T cells had occurred by week 6.

Exclusion of a patient followed from autoimmune disease history or systemic immunosuppression. Clones were sequenced by immunoSEQ multiplex PCR, and TCRdb holds only the in-frame ones, with some missing. Of fewer than 90,000 clones listed, about 88% are singletons. A word on this clone: Its antigen remains unidentified.

The CDR3 contains 17 residues. Germline values: CDR1 SNHLY, CDR2 FYNNEI. V lost 7 bases and J lost 0; bases outside the gene matches: 9. The specimen comprised CD4+ or CD8+ T cells sorted from blood, sampled in a trial of the OX40 agonist ivuxolimab. The V call is TRBV2, the J call TRBJ2-3; 11 bases align to TRBD2. This clonotype was sampled from an adult with an advanced solid tumor such as melanoma, head and neck, liver or kidney cancer. CDR3 DNA: TGTGCCAGCACACCCGAGATAGCGGGGGGGAGCACAGATACGCAGTATTTT. Protein: CASTPEIAGGSTDTQYF.